The T cell receptor (beta chain) described here comes from a study of control samples from healthy donors and cancer patients. The CDR3 runs 13 residues. CDR1 is SNHLY, CDR2 FYNNEI, per germline. As for this clone: The junction and the germline gene differ at one end; a read error may be behind it.

Using immunoSEQ multiplex PCR, the repertoire was profiled, and TCRdb retains in-frame clones only, with some absent. The profile covers about 47,000 clones, with about four fifths appearing a single time and 9.5% to 13% taken by the ten largest. The source is a man aged 70-80 years in good health. The chain has TRBV2 and TRBJ1-1, with D maybe TRBD1 (6 bases). Sequences were obtained from blood. CDR3 in amino acids: CASSESDRPNEVF. The CDR3 nucleotides are TGTGCCAGCAGTGAGAGTGACAGGCCAAACGAAGTCTTT.